A selection of T cell receptor beta chains follows, all from one sample in a study of response to subunit inactivated influenza vaccine. One entry per CDR3 protein results from TCRdb running MiXCR on the RT-PCR reads. The sample holds roughly 550,000 distinct CDR3 sequences, around 21% seen once. These data are also associated with another study on T cells expressing NK-cell markers.

Sequencing used CD4+ T cells sorted from PBMCs, obtained 11 to 12 days after vaccination. All receptors derive from a man aged 50 to 59 who received an inactivated influenza vaccine. CDR3s leave out the opening cysteine and the closing phenylalanine or tryptophan.

v_gene	j_gene	CDR3aa
TRBV6-5	TRBJ1-6	ASSYSGQYNSPLH
TRBV7-2	TRBJ2-2	ASSSGLADTGELF
TRBV2	TRBJ2-5	ASSGRTSGAETQY
TRBV2	TRBJ1-2	ASSVTGARSGYT
TRBV5-1	TRBJ1-4	ASSMSGTGNEKLF
TRBV20-1	TRBJ1-1	SAPRGGTEAF
TRBV30	TRBJ2-2	AWSVQRNTGELF
TRBV7-2	TRBJ2-4	ASSLHGSLQY
TRBV5-1	TRBJ2-5	ASSLGPGNQETQY
TRBV6-2/TRBV6-3	TRBJ2-7	ATTLLRYEQY
TRBV10-3	TRBJ1-4	AISESQGNEKLF
TRBV5-6	TRBJ2-1	ASSARDRVYNEQF
TRBV5-1	TRBJ1-4	ASSEGNNEKLF
TRBV15	TRBJ2-5	ATSREGVRQETQY
TRBV4-3	TRBJ2-2	ASSQEPPMAGGYTGELF
TRBV28	TRBJ2-5	ASSLFSAGRETQY
TRBV15	TRBJ2-7	ATSRERGRAYEQY
TRBV6-2/TRBV6-3	TRBJ1-5	ASKKDSGSNQPQH
TRBV6-2/TRBV6-3	TRBJ2-5	ASSYPPRTSGRQETQY
TRBV20-1	TRBJ1-1	SAPPPGTGANTEAF
TRBV10-3	TRBJ2-7	AIRATDYEQY
TRBV12-3/TRBV12-4	TRBJ2-1	ASTAGVRSYNEQF
TRBV11-3	TRBJ1-1	ASSQGLGTEAF
TRBV12-3/TRBV12-4	TRBJ1-5	ASSLQGNSNQPQH
TRBV7-2	TRBJ2-2	ASSLVGGAVRTGELF
TRBV9	TRBJ2-1	ASSVLVGGGNEQF
TRBV6-1	TRBJ1-2	AASGGRSYGYT